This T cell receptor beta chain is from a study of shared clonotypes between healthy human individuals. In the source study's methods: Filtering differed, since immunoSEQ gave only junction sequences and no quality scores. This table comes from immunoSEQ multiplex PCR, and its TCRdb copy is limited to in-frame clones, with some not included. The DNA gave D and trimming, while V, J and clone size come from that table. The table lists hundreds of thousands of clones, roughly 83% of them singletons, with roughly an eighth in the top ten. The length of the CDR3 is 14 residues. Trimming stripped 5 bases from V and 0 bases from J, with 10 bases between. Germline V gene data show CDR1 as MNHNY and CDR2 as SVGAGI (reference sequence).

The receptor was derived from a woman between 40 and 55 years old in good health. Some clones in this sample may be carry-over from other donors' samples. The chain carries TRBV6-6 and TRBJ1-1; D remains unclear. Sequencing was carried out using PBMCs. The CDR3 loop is CASSPPSMNTEAFF. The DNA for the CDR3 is TGTGCCAGCAGTCCACCTTCCATGAACACTGAAGCTTTCTTT.